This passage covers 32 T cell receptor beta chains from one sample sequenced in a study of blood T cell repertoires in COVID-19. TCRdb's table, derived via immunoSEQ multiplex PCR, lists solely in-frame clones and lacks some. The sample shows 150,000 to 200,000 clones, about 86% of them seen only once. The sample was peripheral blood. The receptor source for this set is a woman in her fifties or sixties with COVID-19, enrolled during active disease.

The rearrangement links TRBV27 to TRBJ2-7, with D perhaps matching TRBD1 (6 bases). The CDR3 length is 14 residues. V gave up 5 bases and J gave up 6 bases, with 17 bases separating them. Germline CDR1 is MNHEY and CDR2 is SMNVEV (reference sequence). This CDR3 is CASSPRTDPSEQYF. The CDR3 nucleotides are TGTGCCAGCAGTCCGAGGACAGACCCTTCCGAGCAGTACTTC.

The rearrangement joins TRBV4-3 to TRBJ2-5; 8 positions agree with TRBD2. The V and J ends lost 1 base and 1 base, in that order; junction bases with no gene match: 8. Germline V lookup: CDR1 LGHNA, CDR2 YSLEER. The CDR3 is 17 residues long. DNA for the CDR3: TGCGCCAGCAGCCAAGTGGGAGCGGGAGTAGGCCAAGAGACCCAGTACTTC. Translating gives CASSQVGAGVGQETQYF.

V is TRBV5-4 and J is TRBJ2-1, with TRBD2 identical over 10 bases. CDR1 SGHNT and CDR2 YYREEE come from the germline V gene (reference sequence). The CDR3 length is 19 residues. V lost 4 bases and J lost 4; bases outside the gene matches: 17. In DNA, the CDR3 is TGTGCCAGCAGCAGATTCACGGGTCCAGCGGGAGGGCCGTACAATGAGCAGTTCTTC. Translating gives CASSRFTGPAGGPYNEQFF.

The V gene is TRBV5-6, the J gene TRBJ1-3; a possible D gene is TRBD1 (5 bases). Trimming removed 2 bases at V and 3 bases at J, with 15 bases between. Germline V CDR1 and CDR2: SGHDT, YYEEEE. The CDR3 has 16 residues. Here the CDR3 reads CASSFGAGRVGNTIYF. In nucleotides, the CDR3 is TGTGCCAGCAGCTTTGGAGCGGGGCGGGTTGGAAACACCATATATTTT.

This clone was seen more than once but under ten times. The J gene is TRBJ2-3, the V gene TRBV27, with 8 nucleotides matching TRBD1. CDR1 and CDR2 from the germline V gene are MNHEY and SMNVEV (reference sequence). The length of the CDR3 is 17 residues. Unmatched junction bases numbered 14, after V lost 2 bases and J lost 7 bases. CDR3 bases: TGTGCCAGCAGTTTAACCCAGACCAGGGGGCGCCCAAATACGCAGTATTTT. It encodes CASSLTQTRGRPNTQYF.

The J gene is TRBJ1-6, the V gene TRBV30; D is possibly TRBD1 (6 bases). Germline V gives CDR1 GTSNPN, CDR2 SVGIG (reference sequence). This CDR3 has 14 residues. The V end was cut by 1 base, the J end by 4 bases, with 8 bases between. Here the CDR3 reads CAWSDGQYNSPLHF. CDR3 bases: TGTGCCTGGAGTGATGGACAGTATAATTCACCCCTCCACTTT.

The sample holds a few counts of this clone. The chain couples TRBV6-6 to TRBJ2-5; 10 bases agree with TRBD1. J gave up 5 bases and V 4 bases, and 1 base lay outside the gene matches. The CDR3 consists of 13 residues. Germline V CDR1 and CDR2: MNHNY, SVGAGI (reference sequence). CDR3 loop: CASSWDRGETQYF. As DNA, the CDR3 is TGTGCCAGCAGTTGGGACAGGGGTGAGACCCAGTACTTC.

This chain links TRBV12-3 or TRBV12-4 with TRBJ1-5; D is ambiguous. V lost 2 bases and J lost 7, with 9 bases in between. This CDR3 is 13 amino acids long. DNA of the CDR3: TGTGCCAGCAGTTTATTCGGGAACCAGCCCCAGCATTTT. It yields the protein CASSLFGNQPQHF.

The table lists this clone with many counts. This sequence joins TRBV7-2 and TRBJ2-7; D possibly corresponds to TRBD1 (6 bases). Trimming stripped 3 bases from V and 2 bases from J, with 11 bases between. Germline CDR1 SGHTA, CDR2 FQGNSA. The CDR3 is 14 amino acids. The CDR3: CASSFRDTTYEQYF. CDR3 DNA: TGTGCCAGCAGCTTCCGGGACACAACCTACGAGCAGTACTTC.

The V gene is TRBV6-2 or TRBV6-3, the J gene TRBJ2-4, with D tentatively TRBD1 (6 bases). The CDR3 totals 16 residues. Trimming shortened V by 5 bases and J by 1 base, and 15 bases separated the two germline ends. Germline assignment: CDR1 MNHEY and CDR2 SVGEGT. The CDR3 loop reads CASSARQGRAKNIQYF. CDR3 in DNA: TGTGCCAGCAGTGCTAGGCAGGGGCGGGCCAAAAACATTCAGTACTTC.

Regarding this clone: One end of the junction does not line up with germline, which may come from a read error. The CDR3 region is CAGRGSRETQYF. DNA for the CDR3: TGTGCCGGCAGGGGTTCCAGGGAGACCCAGTACTTC. V gene TRBV6-4 combines with J gene TRBJ2-5, with a possible D match to TRBD1 (6 bases). The CDR3 has 12 amino acids. Germline lookup yields CDR1 MRHNA and CDR2 SNTAGT.

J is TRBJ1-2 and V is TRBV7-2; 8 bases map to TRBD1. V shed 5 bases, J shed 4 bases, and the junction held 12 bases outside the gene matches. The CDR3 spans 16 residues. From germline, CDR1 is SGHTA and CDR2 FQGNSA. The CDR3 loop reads CASSQGRTGPSYGYTF. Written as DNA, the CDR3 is TGTGCCAGCAGCCAAGGGCGGACAGGGCCTTCCTATGGCTACACCTTC. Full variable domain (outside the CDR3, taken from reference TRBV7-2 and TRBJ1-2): GAGVSQSPSNKVTEKGKDVELRCDPISGHTALYWYRQSLGQGLEFLIYFQGNSAPDKSGLPSDRFSAERTGGSVSTLTIQRTQQEDSAVYLCASSQGRTGPSYGYTFGSGTRLTVV.

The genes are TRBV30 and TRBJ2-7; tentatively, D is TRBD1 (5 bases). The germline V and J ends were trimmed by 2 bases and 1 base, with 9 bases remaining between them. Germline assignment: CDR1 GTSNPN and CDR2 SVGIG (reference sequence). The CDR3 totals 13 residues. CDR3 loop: CAWSRTSSYEQYF. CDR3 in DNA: TGTGCCTGGAGTCGGACATCTTCCTACGAGCAGTACTTC. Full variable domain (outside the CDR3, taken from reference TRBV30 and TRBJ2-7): SQTIHQWPATLVQPVGSPLSLECTVEGTSNPNLYWYRQAAGRGLQLLFYSVGIGQISSEVPQNLSASRPQDRQFILSSKKLLLSDSGFYLCAWSRTSSYEQYFGPGTRLTVT.

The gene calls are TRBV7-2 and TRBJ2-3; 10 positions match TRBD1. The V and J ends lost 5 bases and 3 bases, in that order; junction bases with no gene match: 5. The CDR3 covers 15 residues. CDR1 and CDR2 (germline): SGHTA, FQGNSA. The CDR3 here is CASSPDRGRTDTQYF. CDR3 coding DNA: TGTGCCAGCAGCCCGGACAGGGGGAGAACAGATACGCAGTATTTT.

The chain's CDR3 is CASSPRSRVIDEQFF. The CDR3 DNA reads as TGTGCCAGCAGTCCGAGGTCCAGGGTTATCGATGAGCAGTTCTTC. The J gene is TRBJ2-1, the V gene TRBV27; TRBD1 is a possible D gene (5 bases). The CDR3 totals 15 residues. The V end lost 5 bases, the J end lost 8 bases, and 19 bases lay between the germline ends. From germline, CDR1 is MNHEY and CDR2 SMNVEV (reference sequence).

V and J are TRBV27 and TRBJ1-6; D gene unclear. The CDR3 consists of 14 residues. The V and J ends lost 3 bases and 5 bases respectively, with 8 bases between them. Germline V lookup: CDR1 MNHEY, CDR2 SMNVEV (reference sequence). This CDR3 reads CASSLGRNNSPLHF. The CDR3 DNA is TGTGCCAGCAGTTTGGGCAGAAATAATTCACCCCTCCACTTT.

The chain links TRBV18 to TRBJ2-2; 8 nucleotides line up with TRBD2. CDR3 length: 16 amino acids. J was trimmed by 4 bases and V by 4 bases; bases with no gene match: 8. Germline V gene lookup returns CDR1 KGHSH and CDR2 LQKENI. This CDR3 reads CASSLFGTSSTGELFF. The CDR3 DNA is TGTGCCAGCTCACTCTTCGGGACTAGTTCCACCGGGGAGCTGTTTTTT.

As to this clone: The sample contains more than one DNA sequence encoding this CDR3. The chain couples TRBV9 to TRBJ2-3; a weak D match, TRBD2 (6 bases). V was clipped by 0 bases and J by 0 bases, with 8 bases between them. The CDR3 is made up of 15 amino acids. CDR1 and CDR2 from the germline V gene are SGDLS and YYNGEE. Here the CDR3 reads CASSVVAASTDTQYF. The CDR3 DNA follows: TGTGCCAGCAGCGTAGTAGCGGCTAGCACAGATACGCAGTATTTT.

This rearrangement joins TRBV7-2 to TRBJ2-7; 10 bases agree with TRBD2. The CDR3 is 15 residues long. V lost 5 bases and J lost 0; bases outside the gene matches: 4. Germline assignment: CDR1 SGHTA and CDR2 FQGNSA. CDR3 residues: CASSRASGSSYEQYF. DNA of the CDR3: TGTGCCAGCAGCCGGGCTAGCGGGAGCTCCTACGAGCAGTACTTC.

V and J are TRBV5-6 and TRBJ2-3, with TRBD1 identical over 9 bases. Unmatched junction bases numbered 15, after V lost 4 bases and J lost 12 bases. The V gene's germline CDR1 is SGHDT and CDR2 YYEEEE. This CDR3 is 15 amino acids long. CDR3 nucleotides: TGTGCCAGCAGCGCAGGGACAGGGAGGATCCGAGGACAGTATTTT. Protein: CASSAGTGRIRGQYF.

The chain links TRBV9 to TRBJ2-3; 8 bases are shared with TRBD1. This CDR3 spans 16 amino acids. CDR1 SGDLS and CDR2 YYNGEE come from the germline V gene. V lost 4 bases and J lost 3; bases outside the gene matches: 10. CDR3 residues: CASSLLGQGKTDTQYF. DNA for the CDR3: TGTGCCAGCAGCCTATTAGGACAGGGAAAAACAGATACGCAGTATTTT.

The CDR3 DNA is TGCGCCAGCACCGGGACATTCTACGAGCAGTACTTC. It translates to CASTGTFYEQYF. The chain carries TRBV5-1 and TRBJ2-7, with D perhaps TRBD1 (6 bases). Germline V gene data show CDR1 as SGHRS and CDR2 as YFSETQ. This CDR3 is 12 amino acids long. V lost 6 bases to trimming and J lost 3 bases, with 10 bases between them.

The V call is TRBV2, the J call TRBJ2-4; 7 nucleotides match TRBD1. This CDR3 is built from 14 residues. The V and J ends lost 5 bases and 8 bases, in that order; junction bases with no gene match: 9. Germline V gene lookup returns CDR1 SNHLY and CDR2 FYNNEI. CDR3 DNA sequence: TGTGCCAGCAGTAACAGGGGTGGTTGGGACATTCAGTACTTC. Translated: CASSNRGGWDIQYF.

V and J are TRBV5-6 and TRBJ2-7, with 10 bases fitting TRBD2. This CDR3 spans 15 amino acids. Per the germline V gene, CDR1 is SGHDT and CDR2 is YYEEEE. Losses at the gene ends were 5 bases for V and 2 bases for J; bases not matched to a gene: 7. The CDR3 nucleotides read TGTGCCAGCAGTTACTGGGGACTAGCGACCTACGAGCAGTACTTC. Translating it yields CASSYWGLATYEQYF.

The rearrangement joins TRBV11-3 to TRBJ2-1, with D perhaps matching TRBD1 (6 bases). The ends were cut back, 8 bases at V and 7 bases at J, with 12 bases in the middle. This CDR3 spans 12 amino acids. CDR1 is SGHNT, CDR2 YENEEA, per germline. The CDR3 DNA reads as TGTGCCAGCGGAAGTAGGGGGAATGAGCAGTTCTTC. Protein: CASGSRGNEQFF.

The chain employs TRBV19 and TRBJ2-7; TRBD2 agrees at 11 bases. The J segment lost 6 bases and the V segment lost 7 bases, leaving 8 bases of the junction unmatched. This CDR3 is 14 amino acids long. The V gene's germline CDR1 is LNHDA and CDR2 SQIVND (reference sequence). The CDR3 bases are TGTGCCAGTACGGCTACTAGCGGGAGTTTCGAGCAGTACTTC. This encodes CASTATSGSFEQYF.

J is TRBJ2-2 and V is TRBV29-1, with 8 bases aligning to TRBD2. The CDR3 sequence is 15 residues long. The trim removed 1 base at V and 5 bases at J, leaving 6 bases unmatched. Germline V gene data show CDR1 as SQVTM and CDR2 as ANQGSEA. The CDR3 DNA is TGCAGCGTTGAAGGGGCGGGAGGTTATACCGGGGAGCTGTTTTTT. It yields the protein CSVEGAGGYTGELFF.

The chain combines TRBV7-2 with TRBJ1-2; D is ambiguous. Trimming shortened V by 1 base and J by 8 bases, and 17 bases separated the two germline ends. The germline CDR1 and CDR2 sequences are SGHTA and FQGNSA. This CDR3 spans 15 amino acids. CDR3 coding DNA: TGTGCCAGCAGCTTAGATTTCGCGGTTGGTGGGGGCTACACCTTC. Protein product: CASSLDFAVGGGYTF.

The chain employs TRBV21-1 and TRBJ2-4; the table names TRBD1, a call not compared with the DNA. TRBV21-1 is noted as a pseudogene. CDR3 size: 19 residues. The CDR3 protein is CASSITGVTYYVAKNIQYF. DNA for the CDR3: TGTGCCAGCAGCATCACAGGGGTCACCTACTATGTGGCCAAAAACATTCAGTACTTC.

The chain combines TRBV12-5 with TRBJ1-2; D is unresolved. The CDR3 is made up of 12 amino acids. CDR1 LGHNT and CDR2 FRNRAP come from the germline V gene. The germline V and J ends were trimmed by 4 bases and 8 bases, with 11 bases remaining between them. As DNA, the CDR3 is TGTGCTAGTGGTTCCCCCGACACCGGCTACACCTTC. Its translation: CASGSPDTGYTF.

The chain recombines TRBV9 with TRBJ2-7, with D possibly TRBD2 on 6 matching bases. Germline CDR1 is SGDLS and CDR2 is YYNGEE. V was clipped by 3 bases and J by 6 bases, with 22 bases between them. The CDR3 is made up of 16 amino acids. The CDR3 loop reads CASSGIGGRKGGEQYF. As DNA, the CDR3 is TGTGCCAGCAGCGGTATTGGAGGGCGTAAGGGTGGCGAGCAGTACTTC.

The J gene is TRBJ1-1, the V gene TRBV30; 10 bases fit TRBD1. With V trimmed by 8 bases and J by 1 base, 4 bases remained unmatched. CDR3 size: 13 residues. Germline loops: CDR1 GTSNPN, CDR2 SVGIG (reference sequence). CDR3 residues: CARQGAQNTEAFF. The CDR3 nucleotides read TGTGCCAGACAGGGGGCCCAGAACACTGAAGCTTTCTTT.